These 21 T cell receptor beta chains were all obtained from the same sample, sequenced in a study of shared clonotypes between healthy human individuals. TCRdb's copy holds only in-frame clones and misses some; the assay was immunoSEQ multiplex PCR. The table shows about 2 million clones, with around 96% occurring only once. CD8 cells regarded as naive lacked CD45RO, were positively chosen for CCR7, and omitted terminally differentiated effector memory CD45RA+ cells. Sequenced input: naive CD8+ T cells sorted from blood. Receptors were obtained from a man between 18 and 29 years old in good health.

This clone was observed a handful of times. The chain joins TRBV10-1 to TRBJ2-3; no reliable D call. The CDR3 consists of 13 residues. V was cut by 2 bases and J by 0 bases, with 3 bases left in between. CDR1 and CDR2 from the germline V gene are WNHNN and SYGVQD (reference sequence). In DNA form, the CDR3 reads TGCGCCAGCAGTGAGACTAGCACAGATACGCAGTATTTT. This gives the protein CASSETSTDTQYF.

The CDR3 nucleotides are TGTGCCACCAGCAGAGATCCGACAGTAACTGAAGCTTTCTTT. This gives the protein CATSRDPTVTEAFF. This chain links TRBV15 with TRBJ1-1; D might be TRBD1 (5 bases). The germline gives CDR1 LNHNV, CDR2 YYDKDF (reference sequence). The V gene lost 0 bases and the J gene lost 5 bases, with 10 bases spanning the gap. The CDR3 has 14 residues.

The gene calls are TRBV5-6 and TRBJ2-1; D ambiguous. The V end was cut by 0 bases, the J end by 3 bases, with 7 bases between. Per germline, CDR1 SGHDT and CDR2 YYEEEE. The CDR3 is 14 residues long. This CDR3 reads CASSLESDYNEQFF. DNA of the CDR3: TGTGCCAGCAGCTTGGAGTCAGACTACAATGAGCAGTTCTTC.

This clone is a singleton in its sample. The V gene is TRBV9, the J gene TRBJ2-3, with a possible D match to TRBD2 (6 bases). The CDR3 has 16 amino acids. From germline, CDR1 is SGDLS and CDR2 YYNGEE. The ends were cut back, 0 bases at V and 4 bases at J, with 15 bases in the middle. The DNA for the CDR3 is TGTGCCAGCAGCGTAGAAGGGGAGGCCCGGGCAGATACGCAGTATTTT. This gives the protein CASSVEGEARADTQYF.

The genes are TRBV30 and TRBJ1-6; D unresolved. The CDR3 loop spans 14 amino acids. The V gene lost 1 base and the J gene lost 9 bases, with 13 bases spanning the gap. Germline values: CDR1 GTSNPN, CDR2 SVGIG (reference sequence). The CDR3 nucleotides read TGTGCCTGGAGTGAGGCAGTTGGGTTTTCACCCCTCCACTTT. Amino acid sequence: CAWSEAVGFSPLHF.

J is TRBJ2-1 and V is TRBV28; D unclear. In germline, CDR1 is MDHEN, CDR2 SYDVKM. Trimming took off 3 bases at V and 3 bases at J, with 9 bases between the two ends. This CDR3 has 14 amino acids. CDR3 sequence: CASSFLGDYNEQFF. The CDR3 DNA is TGTGCCAGCAGTTTTTTAGGTGACTACAATGAGCAGTTCTTC.

Written as DNA, the CDR3 is TGTGCCAGCAGCTACGGACAGGGGGCAGGAGGGGCCAACGTCCTGACTTTC. As protein: CASSYGQGAGGANVLTF. The chain recombines TRBV27 with TRBJ2-6, with 11 bases identical to TRBD1. The CDR3 totals 17 residues. V gave up 6 bases and J gave up 4 bases; unmatched junction bases: 8. Germline-derived CDR1 and CDR2 are MNHEY and SMNVEV (reference sequence).

The chain carries TRBV6-5 and TRBJ1-2; no firm D call. V shed 6 bases and J shed 10 bases, with 15 bases lying between them. Germline assignment: CDR1 MNHEY and CDR2 SVGAGI. This CDR3 is 12 amino acids long. CDR3 nucleotide sequence: TGTGCCAGCAGCTTGTGGGAGGGATTCTACACCTTC. Its protein product is CASSLWEGFYTF.

This chain links TRBV14 with TRBJ2-7, with D unclear. The V gene's germline CDR1 is SGHDN and CDR2 FVKESK. V shed 4 bases and J shed 5 bases, with 15 bases lying between them. This CDR3 is built from 14 residues. The CDR3 protein is CASSPGLLPHEQYF. The CDR3 DNA follows: TGTGCCAGCAGCCCCGGGCTCCTACCTCACGAGCAGTACTTC.

The chain is built from TRBV5-5 and TRBJ2-7; D gene ambiguous. The CDR3 is made up of 11 amino acids. The germline CDR1 and CDR2 sequences are SGHKS and YYEKEE (reference sequence). Trimming took off 1 base at V and 6 bases at J, with 5 bases between the two ends. The CDR3 coding sequence is TGTGCCAGCAGCTTGTACGTCGAGCAGTACTTC. This gives the protein CASSLYVEQYF.

The chain recombines TRBV4-3 with TRBJ2-7, with D perhaps matching TRBD1 (5 bases). V lost 1 base, J lost 4 bases, and 11 bases lay in between. The germline V gene encodes CDR1 LGHNA and CDR2 YSLEER. The CDR3 extends over 14 amino acids. CDR3 loop: CASSQVKGIYEQYF. The CDR3, as DNA: TGCGCCAGCAGCCAAGTTAAGGGGATTTACGAGCAGTACTTC.

The chain links TRBV10-3 to TRBJ1-5; D ambiguous. Deletions cut 0 bases from V and 6 bases from J, with 15 bases between. Germline assignment: CDR1 ENHRY and CDR2 SYGVKD. The CDR3 extends over 16 amino acids. The CDR3: CAISESGSEPTQPQHF. The CDR3 bases are TGTGCCATCAGTGAGTCCGGGTCCGAGCCGACTCAGCCCCAGCATTTT.

CDR3 protein: CSVPAQGEAFF. CDR3 sequence (DNA): TGCAGCGTTCCCGCCCAGGGTGAAGCTTTCTTT. The chain has TRBV29-1 and TRBJ1-1; perhaps TRBD1 as D (5 bases). V was trimmed by 5 bases and J by 7 bases, leaving 11 bases between them. The CDR3 extends over 11 amino acids. Germline V gene sequence: CDR1 SQVTM, CDR2 ANQGSEA.

The rearrangement uses TRBV2 and TRBJ2-1, with 10 bases identical to TRBD2. Per germline, CDR1 SNHLY and CDR2 FYNNEI. This CDR3 has 15 residues. The J segment lost 7 bases and the V segment lost 6 bases, leaving 9 bases of the junction unmatched. CDR3 sequence: CASRATSGVMNEQFF. As DNA, the CDR3 is TGTGCCAGCAGGGCCACTAGCGGGGTAATGAATGAGCAGTTCTTC.

The chain is built from TRBV19 and TRBJ2-7, with D unresolved. Deletions cut 5 bases from V and 0 bases from J, with 11 bases between. Germline assignment: CDR1 LNHDA and CDR2 SQIVND (reference sequence). This CDR3 is built from 14 residues. The CDR3 sequence is CASSVSDLSYEQYF. The CDR3 bases are TGTGCCAGTAGTGTGTCCGATCTCTCCTACGAGCAGTACTTC. The entire variable domain, with the rest obtained from reference TRBV19 and TRBJ2-7, is as follows: DGGITQSPKYLFRKEGQNVTLSCEQNLNHDAMYWYRQDPGQGLRLIYYSQIVNDFQKGDIAEGYSVSREKKESFPLTVTSAQKNPTAFYLCASSVSDLSYEQYFGPGTRLTVT.

The gene calls are TRBV5-6 and TRBJ2-2, with no clear D. CDR3 length equals 13 residues. Germline CDR1 and CDR2: SGHDT and YYEEEE. V lost 3 bases and J 5 bases, leaving 8 bases between the germline ends. CDR3 sequence: CASSYTWTGELFF. CDR3 nucleotide sequence: TGTGCCAGCAGCTATACATGGACCGGGGAGCTGTTTTTT.

The CDR3 DNA is TGTGCCAGCAGCCACCAGGGGGGGGGCCAAGAGACCCAGTACTTC. Its translation: CASSHQGGGQETQYF. The chain is built from TRBV5-6 and TRBJ2-5; D tentatively reads TRBD1 or TRBD2 (7 bases each). CDR3 length: 15 amino acids. Germline V gene data show CDR1 as SGHDT and CDR2 as YYEEEE. V was pared by 4 bases and J by 1 base, with 14 bases between.

The J gene is TRBJ2-7, the V gene TRBV4-1, with 7 bases that match TRBD1. The ends lost 2 bases at V and 6 bases at J; junction bases unmatched: 4. CDR3 length: 13 amino acids. The germline gives CDR1 MGHRA, CDR2 YSYEKL. The CDR3 DNA reads TGCGCCAGCAGCCAAAAGGGGGCGGGCGAGCAGTACTTC. It encodes CASSQKGAGEQYF.

V usage is TRBV9 and J usage is TRBJ2-5; D may be TRBD1 (6 bases). In germline, CDR1 is SGDLS, CDR2 YYNGEE. The CDR3 runs to 13 residues. Trimming pared 7 bases from V and 1 base from J, leaving 11 bases between. DNA for the CDR3: TGTGCCAGCGGGGGCCGCCCCCAAGAGACCCAGTACTTC. Residues: CASGGRPQETQYF. Together with reference TRBV9 and TRBJ2-5, the CDR3 gives the full variable domain: DSGVTQTPKHLITATGQRVTLRCSPRSGDLSVYWYQQSLDQGLQFLIQYYNGEERAKGNILERFSAQQFPDLHSELNLSSLELGDSALYFCASGGRPQETQYFGPGTRLLVL.

The chain joins TRBV6-6 to TRBJ2-7, with a tentative D call TRBD2 (5 bases). The CDR3 spans 12 residues. CDR1 is MNHNY and CDR2 is SVGAGI in the germline V gene (reference sequence). Trimming took 10 bases from V and 3 from J, leaving 13 bases between them. The DNA for the CDR3 is TGTGCCACCCTTGGGAGCCTCTACGAGCAGTACTTC. Protein: CATLGSLYEQYF.

The chain couples TRBV19 to TRBJ1-2; 8 bases match TRBD1. Germline V gene sequence: CDR1 LNHDA, CDR2 SQIVND (reference sequence). This CDR3 has 15 amino acids. V dropped 8 bases and J dropped 0; count of bases not matched to a gene: 8. CDR3 nucleotide sequence: TGTGCCAGTGGACAGGGTGTCGTTCCTAACTATGGCTACACCTTC. This sequence encodes CASGQGVVPNYGYTF.